The present T cell receptor beta chain was sequenced within a study of control samples from healthy donors and cancer patients. The CDR3 loop spans 12 amino acids. The germline CDR1 and CDR2 sequences are MNHEY and SVGEGT. V shed 4 bases and J shed 10 bases, with 8 bases lying between them. Clones were read by immunoSEQ multiplex PCR, and TCRdb kept only the in-frame ones, dropping some. The table lists about 150,000 clones, approximately 94% of them singletons. This clone has only one observation. This chain links TRBV6-2 or TRBV6-3 with TRBJ1-6; D call uncertain. The sequencing input was blood. The receptor was isolated from a woman between 18 and 29 years old in good health. CDR3 in amino acids: CASSWVGSPLHF. CDR3 nucleotide sequence: TGTGCCAGCAGTTGGGTTGGCTCACCCCTCCACTTT.